The 11 T cell receptor beta chains below all came from one sample that was sequenced in a study of blood T cell repertoires in COVID-19. TCRdb's copy holds only in-frame clones and misses some; the assay was immunoSEQ multiplex PCR. The sample includes about 260,000 clones, 88% of them seen just once. Source material: peripheral blood. These TCRs come from a man in his 60s who had recovered from COVID-19.

The genes are TRBV14 and TRBJ1-4; maybe TRBD1 (6 bases). The germline V and J ends were trimmed by 0 bases and 4 bases, with 15 bases remaining between them. Germline V gene data show CDR1 as SGHDN and CDR2 as FVKESK. This CDR3 spans 17 amino acids. The CDR3 DNA follows: TGTGCCAGCAGCCAAGATGAGCGACAGGCCTTTAATGAAAAACTGTTTTTT. Amino acid sequence: CASSQDERQAFNEKLFF. Full variable domain (rest looked up from reference TRBV14 and TRBJ1-4): EAGVTQFPSHSVIEKGQTVTLRCDPISGHDNLYWYRRVMGKEIKFLLHFVKESKQDESGMPNNRFLAERTGGTYSTLKVQPAELEDSGVYFCASSQDERQAFNEKLFFGSGTQLSVL.

The chain links TRBV7-3 to TRBJ1-6; 8 nucleotides match TRBD1. The length of the CDR3 is 18 residues. J gave up 10 bases and V 2 bases, and 16 bases lay outside the gene matches. Germline V gene data show CDR1 as SGHTA and CDR2 as FQGTGA. CDR3 sequence (DNA): TGTGCCAGCAGCTTAGGAACCGGGACAGGAATGCGTTCCTCACCCCTCCACTTT. Translation: CASSLGTGTGMRSSPLHF.

This sequence joins TRBV6-5 and TRBJ1-1; tentatively, D is TRBD1 (5 bases). Trimming took 5 bases from V and 7 from J, leaving 17 bases between them. The CDR3 consists of 14 residues. Germline V gives CDR1 MNHEY, CDR2 SVGAGI. DNA for the CDR3: TGTGCCAGCAGTCGTGGTGCGGGGGTGCTTGAAGCTTTCTTT. Its translation: CASSRGAGVLEAFF.

This sequence joins TRBV9 and TRBJ2-3; D not certain. V was trimmed by 0 bases and J by 0 bases, leaving 11 bases between them. The CDR3 extends over 16 amino acids. Germline V gene data show CDR1 as SGDLS and CDR2 as YYNGEE. Written as DNA, the CDR3 is TGTGCCAGCAGCGTAGGAATACGAGGTAGCACAGATACGCAGTATTTT. Protein: CASSVGIRGSTDTQYF.

The chain combines TRBV6-1 with TRBJ2-7; 7 nucleotides match TRBD1. The CDR3 extends over 15 amino acids. Germline trimming cut 1 base from V and 4 bases from J; bases unmatched to any gene: 7. The germline V gene encodes CDR1 MNHNS and CDR2 SASEGT. CDR3 amino acids: CASSEEGQTFYEQYF. The CDR3 DNA sequence: TGTGCCAGCAGTGAAGAGGGACAGACTTTTTACGAGCAGTACTTC.

The rearrangement uses TRBV7-2 and TRBJ1-1; TRBD1 aligns across 10 bases. Germline V gives CDR1 SGHTA, CDR2 FQGNSA. The CDR3 is 15 residues long. J gave up 2 bases and V 4 bases, and 4 bases lay outside the gene matches. CDR3 in amino acids: CASSSRQGANTEAFF. The CDR3 coding sequence is TGTGCCAGCAGCTCCAGACAGGGGGCCAACACTGAAGCTTTCTTT.

The genes are TRBV4-2 and TRBJ1-6; TRBD1 agrees at 8 bases. The CDR3 is 16 amino acids. V shed 4 bases and J 9 bases; nucleotides not matched to a gene: 11. Germline CDR1 LGHNA, CDR2 YNFKEQ. The CDR3 DNA follows: TGTGCCAGCAGCCGAGACAGGGGCCAACTGGGTTCACCCCTCCACTTT. Amino acid sequence: CASSRDRGQLGSPLHF.

This clone has only one observation. The chain is built from TRBV5-4 and TRBJ2-5; the D is unclear. Trimming shortened V by 3 bases and J by 5 bases, and 14 bases separated the two germline ends. The CDR3 has 14 amino acids. The V gene's germline CDR1 is SGHNT and CDR2 YYREEE (reference sequence). The CDR3 sequence is CASSSTLGGETQYF. For the CDR3, the DNA is TGTGCCAGCAGCTCGACTCTAGGTGGGGAGACCCAGTACTTC.

As to this clone: Other DNA sequences in the sample encode the same CDR3. The chain is built from TRBV7-2 and TRBJ2-1; 14 bases align to TRBD2. J gave up 4 bases and V 3 bases, and 2 bases lay outside the gene matches. CDR3 length equals 16 residues. Looked up from germline, CDR1 is SGHTA and CDR2 is FQGNSA. The CDR3 here is CASSLGLAGVYNEQFF. DNA of the CDR3: TGTGCCAGCAGCTTGGGACTAGCGGGGGTTTACAATGAGCAGTTCTTC.

The sample holds one count of this clone. The V call is TRBV9, the J call TRBJ2-3; 7 bases match TRBD1. The CDR3 is 14 amino acids. V trimming: 4 bases; J trimming: 6 bases; junction bases outside the gene matches: 8. Per germline, CDR1 SGDLS and CDR2 YYNGEE. CDR3 residues: CASSYTGVLDTQYF. The CDR3, as DNA: TGTGCCAGCAGCTATACAGGGGTTTTGGATACGCAGTATTTT.

Only one count was recorded for this clone. The chain has TRBV6-5 and TRBJ2-1; D perhaps matches TRBD1 (6 bases). With 11 bases removed from V and 3 bases from J, the gap between germline ends came to 14 bases. This CDR3 is built from 13 residues. The V gene's germline CDR1 is MNHEY and CDR2 SVGAGI. CDR3 nucleotides: TGTGCCTCCCGGGACATAAACTACAATGAGCAGTTCTTC. Its translation: CASRDINYNEQFF.